This entry lists 9 T cell receptor beta chains sequenced from one sample in a study of cytomegalovirus exposure and HLA in healthy donors. The PCR made use of 60 Vbeta and 13 Jbeta primers. Here immunoSEQ multiplex PCR was the method, and the copy in TCRdb shows in-frame clones only, minus some. The sample has about 130,000 clones, just over 75% seen once; the top ten hold 1.8%. Material: PBMCs. The receptors were gathered from a woman in her forties or fifties in good health and CMV-seronegative.

About this clone itself: A junction boundary mismatches the germline segment, possibly from a read error. The same CDR3 also results from other DNA sequences found in this sample. The V call is TRBV30, the J call TRBJ1-2, with a possible D match to TRBD1 (6 bases). CDR3 length: 16 amino acids. Per germline, CDR1 GTSNPN and CDR2 SVGIG (reference sequence). The CDR3 DNA is TGCGCCTGGAGTCCAACTCCGGGACATCTTAACTATGGCTACACCTTC. Protein product: CAWSPTPGHLNYGYTF.

The chain uses TRBV15 and TRBJ2-6; no reliable D call. Trimming took 1 base from V and 1 from J, leaving 5 bases between them. The germline gives CDR1 LNHNV, CDR2 YYDKDF (reference sequence). CDR3 length: 15 amino acids. CDR3 sequence: CATSRVSSGANVLTF. The CDR3 DNA sequence: TGTGCCACCAGCAGAGTTTCGTCTGGGGCCAACGTCCTGACTTTC.

This chain uses TRBV28 with TRBJ2-2; 11 bases agree with TRBD1. This CDR3 is built from 16 residues. The germline gives CDR1 MDHEN, CDR2 SYDVKM. V shed 6 bases and J 4 bases; nucleotides not matched to a gene: 7. The CDR3 DNA reads as TGTGCCAGCAGCCGGGGGACAGGGGGTTTCACCGGGGAGCTGTTTTTT. Translating gives CASSRGTGGFTGELFF.

This chain links TRBV6-1 with TRBJ2-2, with D possibly matching TRBD1 (6 bases). Germline values: CDR1 MNHNS, CDR2 SASEGT. V was clipped by 1 base and J by 1 base, with 16 bases between them. The length of the CDR3 is 18 residues. This CDR3 reads CASSEVRQVRLNTGELFF. Written as DNA, the CDR3 is TGTGCCAGCAGTGAAGTTCGACAGGTCCGGCTGAACACCGGGGAGCTGTTTTTT.

The chain carries TRBV7-2 and TRBJ1-5, with D possibly matching TRBD1 (5 bases). V was shortened by 1 base and J by 3 bases, with 10 bases between the two germline ends. This CDR3 comprises 15 residues. The germline CDR1 and CDR2 sequences are SGHTA and FQGNSA. DNA for the CDR3: TGTGCCAGCAGCTTAGATCCAGGGCCCAATCAGCCCCAGCATTTT. Amino acid sequence: CASSLDPGPNQPQHF.

This clone was seen only a few times. The chain employs TRBV28 and TRBJ1-1; D remains ambiguous. Trimming stripped 7 bases from V and 3 bases from J, with 12 bases between. This CDR3 comprises 13 residues. Germline CDR1 MDHEN, CDR2 SYDVKM. The DNA of the CDR3 is TGTGCCAGCACCCTCCCGGGGTACACTGAAGCTTTCTTT. Protein sequence: CASTLPGYTEAFF.

The chain couples TRBV5-1 to TRBJ2-7; 8 bases agree with TRBD2. Germline V CDR1 and CDR2: SGHRS, YFSETQ. CDR3 length equals 14 residues. The V gene end was trimmed by 0 bases and the J gene end by 3 bases; junction bases not matched to a gene: 2. The CDR3, as DNA: TGCGCCAGCAGCTTGGGGAGCGGGAGCTACGAGCAGTACGTC. This sequence encodes CASSLGSGSYEQYV.

This clone came up once. The chain couples TRBV27 to TRBJ2-3, with 7 nucleotides matching TRBD1. Trimming at V came to 3 bases and at J to 3 bases, leaving 6 bases not matched to a gene. CDR3 length: 15 amino acids. CDR1 and CDR2 (germline): MNHEY, SMNVEV (reference sequence). In DNA form, the CDR3 reads TGTGCCAGCAGTTTCGGGACAGTCCGAACAGATACGCAGTATTTT. This encodes CASSFGTVRTDTQYF.

In its sample, this clone was seen once. This chain links TRBV7-2 with TRBJ2-5; D uncertain. The end of the DNA is better explained by TRBJ2-7, so the J call may be wrong. Germline V CDR1 and CDR2: SGHTA, FQGNSA. The length of the CDR3 is 14 residues. The CDR3 protein is CASSETVVSYEQYF. As DNA, the CDR3 is TGTGCCAGCAGCGAGACTGTCGTCTCCTACGAGCAGTACTTC.